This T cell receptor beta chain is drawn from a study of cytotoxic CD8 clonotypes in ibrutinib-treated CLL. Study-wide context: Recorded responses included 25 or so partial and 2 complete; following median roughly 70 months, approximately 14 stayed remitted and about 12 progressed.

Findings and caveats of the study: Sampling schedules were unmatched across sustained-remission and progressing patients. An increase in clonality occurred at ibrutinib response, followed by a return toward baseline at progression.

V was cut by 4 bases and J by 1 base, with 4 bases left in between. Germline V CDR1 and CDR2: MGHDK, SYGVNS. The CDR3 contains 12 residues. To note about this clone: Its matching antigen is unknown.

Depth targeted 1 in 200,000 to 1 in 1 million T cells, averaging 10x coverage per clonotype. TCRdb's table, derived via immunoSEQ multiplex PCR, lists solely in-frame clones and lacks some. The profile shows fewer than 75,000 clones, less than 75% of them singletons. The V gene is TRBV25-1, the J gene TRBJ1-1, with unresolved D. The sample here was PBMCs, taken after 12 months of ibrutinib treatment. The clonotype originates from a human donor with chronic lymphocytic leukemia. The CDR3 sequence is CASSGANTEAFF. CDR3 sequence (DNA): TGTGCCAGCAGTGGGGCGAACACTGAAGCTTTCTTT.